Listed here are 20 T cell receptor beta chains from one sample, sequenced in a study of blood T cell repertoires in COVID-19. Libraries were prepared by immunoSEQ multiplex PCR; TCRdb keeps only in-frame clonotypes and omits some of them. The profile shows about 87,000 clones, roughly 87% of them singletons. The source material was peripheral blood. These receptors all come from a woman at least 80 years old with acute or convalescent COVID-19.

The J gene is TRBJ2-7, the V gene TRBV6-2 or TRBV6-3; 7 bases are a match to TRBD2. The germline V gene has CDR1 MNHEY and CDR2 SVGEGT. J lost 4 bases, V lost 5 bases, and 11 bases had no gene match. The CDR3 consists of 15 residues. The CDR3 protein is CASSTHGGLSYEQYF. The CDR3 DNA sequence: TGTGCCAGCAGTACACACGGGGGGTTGTCATACGAGCAGTACTTC.

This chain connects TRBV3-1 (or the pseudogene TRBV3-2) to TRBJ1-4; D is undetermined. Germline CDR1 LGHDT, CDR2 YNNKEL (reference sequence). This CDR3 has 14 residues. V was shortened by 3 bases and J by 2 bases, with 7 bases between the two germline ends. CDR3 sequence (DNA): TGTGCCAGCAGCCAGGGAGGGACTAATGAAAAACTGTTTTTT. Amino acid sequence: CASSQGGTNEKLFF.

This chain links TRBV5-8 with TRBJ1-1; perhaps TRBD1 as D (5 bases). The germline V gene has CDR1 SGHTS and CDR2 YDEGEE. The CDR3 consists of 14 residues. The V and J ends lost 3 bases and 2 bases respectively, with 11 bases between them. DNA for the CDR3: TGTGCCAGCAGCTCCCGTAGGGGAAACACTGAAGCTTTCTTT. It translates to CASSSRRGNTEAFF.

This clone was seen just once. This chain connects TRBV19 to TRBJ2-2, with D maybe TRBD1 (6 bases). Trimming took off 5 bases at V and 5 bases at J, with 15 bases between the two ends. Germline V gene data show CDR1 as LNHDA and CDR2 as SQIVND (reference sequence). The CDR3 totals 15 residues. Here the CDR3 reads CASSPKGEKTGELFF. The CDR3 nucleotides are TGTGCCAGTAGTCCTAAGGGGGAAAAGACCGGGGAGCTGTTTTTT.

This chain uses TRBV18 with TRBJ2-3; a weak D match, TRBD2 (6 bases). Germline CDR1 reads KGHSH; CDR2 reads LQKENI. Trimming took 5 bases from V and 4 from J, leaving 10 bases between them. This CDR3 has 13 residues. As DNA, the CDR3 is TGTGCCAGCTCAGCGGGACTCTCAGATACGCAGTATTTT. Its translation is CASSAGLSDTQYF.

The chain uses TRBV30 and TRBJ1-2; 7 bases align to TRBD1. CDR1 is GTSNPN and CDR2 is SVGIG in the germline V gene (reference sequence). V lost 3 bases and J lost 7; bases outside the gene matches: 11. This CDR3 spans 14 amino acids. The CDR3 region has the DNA TGTGCCTGGAGGGACGGACAGGAGGCGGCTGGCTACACCTTC. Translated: CAWRDGQEAAGYTF.

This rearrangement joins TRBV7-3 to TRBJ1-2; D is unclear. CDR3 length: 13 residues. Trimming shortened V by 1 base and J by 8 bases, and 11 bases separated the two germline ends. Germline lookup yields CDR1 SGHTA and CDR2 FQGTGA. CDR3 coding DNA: TGTGCCAGCAGCTTAAAGGCGAGCGGGGGCTACACCTTC. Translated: CASSLKASGGYTF.

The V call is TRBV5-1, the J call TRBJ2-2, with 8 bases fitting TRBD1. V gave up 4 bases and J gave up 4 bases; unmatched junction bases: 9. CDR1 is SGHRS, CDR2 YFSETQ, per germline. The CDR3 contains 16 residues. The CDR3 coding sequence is TGCGCCAGCAGCGCCACAGGGGGAGATAGCACCGGGGAGCTGTTTTTT. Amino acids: CASSATGGDSTGELFF.

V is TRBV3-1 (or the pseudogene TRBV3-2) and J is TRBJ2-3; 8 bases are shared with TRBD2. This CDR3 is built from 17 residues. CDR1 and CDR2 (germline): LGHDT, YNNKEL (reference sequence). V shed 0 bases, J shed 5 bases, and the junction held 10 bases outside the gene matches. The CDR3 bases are TGTGCCAGCAGCCAAGATGCGGCGGGAGGCCGAGGAGATACGCAGTATTTT. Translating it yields CASSQDAAGGRGDTQYF.

CDR3 loop: CASSGTGVGGYTF. Here the CDR3 DNA reads TGTGCCAGCAGTGGGACAGGGGTGGGTGGCTACACCTTC. The chain has TRBV6-1 and TRBJ1-2; 9 bases map to TRBD1. V gave up 4 bases and J gave up 7 bases; unmatched junction bases: 4. Germline assignment: CDR1 MNHNS and CDR2 SASEGT. The CDR3 loop spans 13 amino acids.

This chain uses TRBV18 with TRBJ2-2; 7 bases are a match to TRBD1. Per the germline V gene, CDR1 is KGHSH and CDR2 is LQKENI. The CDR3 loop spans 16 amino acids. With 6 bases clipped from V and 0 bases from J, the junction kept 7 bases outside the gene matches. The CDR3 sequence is CASSLGQASNTGELFF. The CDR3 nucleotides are TGTGCCAGCTCCCTCGGACAGGCTTCGAACACCGGGGAGCTGTTTTTT.

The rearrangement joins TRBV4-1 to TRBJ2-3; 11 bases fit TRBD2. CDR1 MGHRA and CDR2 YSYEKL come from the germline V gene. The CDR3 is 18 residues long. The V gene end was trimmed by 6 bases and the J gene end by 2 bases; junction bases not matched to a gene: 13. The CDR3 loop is CASSRLPGLAVNTDTQYF. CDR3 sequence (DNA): TGCGCCAGCAGTCGGTTACCGGGACTAGCGGTGAACACAGATACGCAGTATTTT.

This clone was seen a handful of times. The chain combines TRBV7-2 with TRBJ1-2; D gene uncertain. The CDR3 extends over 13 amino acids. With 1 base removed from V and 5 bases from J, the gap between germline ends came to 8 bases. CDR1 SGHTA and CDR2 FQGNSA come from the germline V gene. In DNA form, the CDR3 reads TGTGCCAGCAGCTTAGAACCCGGGTATGGCTACACCTTC. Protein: CASSLEPGYGYTF.

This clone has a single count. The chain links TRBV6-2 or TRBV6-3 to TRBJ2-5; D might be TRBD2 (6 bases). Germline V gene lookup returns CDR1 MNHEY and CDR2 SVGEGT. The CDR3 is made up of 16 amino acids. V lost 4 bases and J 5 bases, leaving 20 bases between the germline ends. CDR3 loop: CASSWDSPASRETQYF. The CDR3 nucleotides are TGTGCCAGCAGTTGGGACTCCCCCGCTTCCAGGGAGACCCAGTACTTC.

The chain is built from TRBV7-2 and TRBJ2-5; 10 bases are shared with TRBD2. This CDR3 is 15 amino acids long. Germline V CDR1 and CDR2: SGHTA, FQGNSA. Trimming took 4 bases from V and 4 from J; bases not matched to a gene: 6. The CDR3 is CASSWGLARGETQYF. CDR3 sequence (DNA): TGTGCCAGCAGCTGGGGACTAGCGCGGGGAGAGACCCAGTACTTC. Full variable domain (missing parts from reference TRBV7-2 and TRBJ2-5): GAGVSQSPSNKVTEKGKDVELRCDPISGHTALYWYRQSLGQGLEFLIYFQGNSAPDKSGLPSDRFSAERTGGSVSTLTIQRTQQEDSAVYLCASSWGLARGETQYFGPGTRLLVL.

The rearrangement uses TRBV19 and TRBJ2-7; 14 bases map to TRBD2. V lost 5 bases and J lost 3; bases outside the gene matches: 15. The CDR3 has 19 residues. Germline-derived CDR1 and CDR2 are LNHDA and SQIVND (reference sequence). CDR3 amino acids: CASSRSGTSGSSTNYEQYF. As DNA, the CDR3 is TGTGCCAGTAGTCGATCCGGGACTAGCGGGAGCTCAACAAACTACGAGCAGTACTTC.

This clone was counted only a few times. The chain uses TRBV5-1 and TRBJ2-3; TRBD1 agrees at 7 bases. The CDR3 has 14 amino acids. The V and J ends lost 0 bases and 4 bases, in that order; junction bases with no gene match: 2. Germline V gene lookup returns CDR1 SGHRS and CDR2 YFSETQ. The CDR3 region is CASSLGGGADTQYF. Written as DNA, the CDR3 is TGCGCCAGCAGCTTGGGAGGGGGCGCAGATACGCAGTATTTT. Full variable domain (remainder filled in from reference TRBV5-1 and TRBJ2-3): KAGVTQTPRYLIKTRGQQVTLSCSPISGHRSVSWYQQTPGQGLQFLFEYFSETQRNKGNFPGRFSGRQFSNSRSEMNVSTLELGDSALYLCASSLGGGADTQYFGPGTRLTVL.

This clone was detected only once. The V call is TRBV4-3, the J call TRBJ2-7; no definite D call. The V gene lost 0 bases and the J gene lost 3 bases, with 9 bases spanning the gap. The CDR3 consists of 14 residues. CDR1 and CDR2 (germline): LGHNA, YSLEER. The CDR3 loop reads CASSQDWAVYEQYF. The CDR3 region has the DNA TGCGCCAGCAGCCAAGATTGGGCTGTCTACGAGCAGTACTTC.

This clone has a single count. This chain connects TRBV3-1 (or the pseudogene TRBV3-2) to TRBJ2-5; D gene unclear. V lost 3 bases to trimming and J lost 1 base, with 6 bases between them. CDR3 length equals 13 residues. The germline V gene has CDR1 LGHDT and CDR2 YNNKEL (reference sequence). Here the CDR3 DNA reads TGTGCCAGCAGCCACTATGTCCAAGAGACCCAGTACTTC. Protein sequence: CASSHYVQETQYF.

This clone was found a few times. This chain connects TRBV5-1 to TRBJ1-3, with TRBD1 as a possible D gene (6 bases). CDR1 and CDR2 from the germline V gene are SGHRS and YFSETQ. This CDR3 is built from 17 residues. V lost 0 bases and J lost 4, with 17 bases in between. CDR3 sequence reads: CASSLESLGAKGNTIYF. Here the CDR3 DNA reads TGCGCCAGCAGCTTGGAGTCGCTGGGGGCGAAAGGAAACACCATATATTTT.